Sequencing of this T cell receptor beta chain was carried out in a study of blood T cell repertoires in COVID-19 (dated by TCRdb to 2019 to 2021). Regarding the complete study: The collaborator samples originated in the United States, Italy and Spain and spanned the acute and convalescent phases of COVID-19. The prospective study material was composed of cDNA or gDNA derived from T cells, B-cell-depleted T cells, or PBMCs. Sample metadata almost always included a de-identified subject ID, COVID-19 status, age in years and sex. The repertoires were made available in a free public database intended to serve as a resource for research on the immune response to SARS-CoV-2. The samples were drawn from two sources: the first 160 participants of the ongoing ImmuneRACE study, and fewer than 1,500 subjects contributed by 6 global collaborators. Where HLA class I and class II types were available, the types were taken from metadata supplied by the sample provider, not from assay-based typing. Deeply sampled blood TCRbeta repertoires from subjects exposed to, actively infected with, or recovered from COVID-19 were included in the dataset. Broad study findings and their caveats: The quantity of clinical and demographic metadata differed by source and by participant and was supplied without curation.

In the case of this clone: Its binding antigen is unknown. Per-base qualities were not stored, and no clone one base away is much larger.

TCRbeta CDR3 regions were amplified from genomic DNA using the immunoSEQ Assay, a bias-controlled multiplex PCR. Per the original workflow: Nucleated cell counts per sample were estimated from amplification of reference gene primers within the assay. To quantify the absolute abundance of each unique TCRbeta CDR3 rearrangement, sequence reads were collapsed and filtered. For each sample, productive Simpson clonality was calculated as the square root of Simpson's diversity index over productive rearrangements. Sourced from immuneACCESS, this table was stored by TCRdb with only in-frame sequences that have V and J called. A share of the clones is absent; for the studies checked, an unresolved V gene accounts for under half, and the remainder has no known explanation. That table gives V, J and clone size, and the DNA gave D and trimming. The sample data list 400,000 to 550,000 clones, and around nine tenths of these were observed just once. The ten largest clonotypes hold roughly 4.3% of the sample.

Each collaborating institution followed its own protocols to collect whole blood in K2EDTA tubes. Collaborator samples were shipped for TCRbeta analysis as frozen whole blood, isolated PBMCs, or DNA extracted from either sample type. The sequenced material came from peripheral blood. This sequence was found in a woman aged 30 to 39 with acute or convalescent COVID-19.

This receptor has the CDR3 CASSSSRGGAGEDTQYF. The base sequence is TGTGCCAGCAGCTCGTCCCGAGGGGGAGCGGGGGAAGATACGCAGTATTTT. The chain is assembled from TRBV5-5 and TRBJ2-3, with 8 junctional bases fitting TRBD2. There are 17 amino acids in the CDR3, from cysteine to phenylalanine inclusive. Only the CDR3 portion is preserved as DNA: 51 bases, with reading frame beginning at the first base. The germline V and J ends show losses of 3 bases and 5 bases respectively, and no gene match explains 14 bases of the junction. According to the germline V gene (reference sequence), CDR1 reads SGHKS and CDR2 reads YYEKEE.